This T cell receptor (beta chain) appears in the sequencing data of a study of T cell repertoires in cytomegalovirus infection (dated by TCRdb to the late 2010s). Background for the entire study: Alongside well-studied HLA-B-restricted epitopes, the peptide stimulations were aimed at recently identified HLA-C-restricted CMV epitopes, whose presentation resists viral immunomodulation. The HLA type of each donor mattered for the analysis, because public TCR beta signatures pointed to carriage of CMV infection along with the matching HLA type. Overall results and qualifications from the work: The ex vivo response was dominated by HLA-C-restricted CMV-specific TCR beta clonotypes, which also provided the single most frequent clonotype in two of eight donors. In both this cohort and an independent roughly 350-donor cohort, the cumulative frequency of public TCR beta family members distinguished carriers of CMV infection plus the relevant HLA type.

As concerns this clonotype: No cognate antigen has been identified for it. No much larger clone is present one base from it, and per-base qualities are unavailable.

V loses 6 bases, J loses 5 bases, and the germline ends lie 14 bases apart. Inclusive of the bounding cysteine and phenylalanine, the CDR3 is 14 residues long. Kept here is only the CDR3 DNA, which spans 42 bases and is read in frame from base 1. This specimen's treatment or condition label, per the study, means: in vitro stimulation with specific CMV peptide epitopes to enrich CMV-specific T cells. Sequencing instrument: Illumina HiSeq 1500. TCRdb applied fastp at Q25 and MiXCR to the public reads, then kept only in-frame beta chains. Merged by CDR3 protein, the rows form single entries marked with the most common genes and DNA. The sample data list approximately 74,000 distinct CDR3 sequences, and roughly 37% of these were observed just once. The ten largest clones add up to approximately 95% of the sample.

This TCR came from a human donor in good health (CMV status not recorded). Some clones in this sample may be carry-over from other donors' samples. Rearrangement joined TRBV12-3 or TRBV12-4 to TRBJ1-5; the D gene remains uncertain. The material was CD8+ T cells from cultured PBMCs, obtained from culture after CMV antigen stimulation. The DNA reads as follows: TGTGCCAGCAGCTCCGGACCCCTCGATCAGCCCCAGCATTTT. It is translated as CASSSGPLDQPQHF.